Reported below is one T cell receptor (beta chain). Its antigen is not known. The data were obtained in a study of human T cells and chemical hapten exposure. V lost 4 bases, J lost 4 bases, and 5 bases stayed unmatched. The CDR3 is 15 residues long. CDR1 and CDR2 (germline): MNHEY, SVGEGT. TCRdb processed the RACE reads anew with MiXCR; each CDR3 protein has one entry. The sample contains 270,000 or so distinct CDR3 sequences, 7.5% to 9% of which appear only once. Findings of the study overall: Positive correlation was observed between PT1 expanded TCR counts and patch test score.

The time point denotes: pre-sensitization, week 0. Treatment described: therapeutic diphenylcyclopropenone sensitization with weekly scalp DPC. This clonotype was sampled from a man younger than 30 with alopecia areata. Some clones in this sample may be carry-over from other donors' samples. This specimen consisted of whole blood, obtained in connection with sensitization to the hapten diphenylcyclopropenone (DPC). The chain joins TRBV6-2 or TRBV6-3 to TRBJ2-3, with 10 bases that match TRBD2. The CDR3 is CASSSLAGAADTQYF. The DNA for the CDR3 is TGTGCCAGCAGTTCCCTAGCGGGGGCGGCAGATACGCAGTATTTT.